These T cell receptor beta chains were read from a single sample in a study of cytomegalovirus exposure and HLA in healthy donors. The method was immunoSEQ multiplex PCR; TCRdb's version includes in-frame clones alone and lacks a portion of them. The repertoire holds about 98,000 clones, with about 81% as singletons. The sequencing input was PBMCs. The receptors stem from a man aged 35 to 55 in good health and CMV-seronegative. The CDR3 runs from the conserved cysteine through the conserved F or W. A D gene is named only where the DNA matches it firmly. A row's size may be missing; if present it is once, few, many or a size class.

CDR3 protein,CDR3 DNA,J gene,V gene,clone size,D gene
CASSLGATNEKLFF,TGTGCCAGCAGCTTAGGAGCAACTAATGAAAAACTGTTTTTT,TRBJ1-4,TRBV7-2,.,.
CASSHGGQYSNQPQHF,TGCGCCAGCAGCCACGGGGGGCAGTATAGCAATCAGCCCCAGCATTTT,TRBJ1-5,TRBV4-1,.,.
CASKTGTSRNTDTQYF,TGTGCCAGCAAAACCGGGACTAGCCGCAACACAGATACGCAGTATTTT,TRBJ2-3,TRBV27,once,TRBD2
CASSSSLNIQYF,TGTGCCAGCAGCTCGTCCTTAAACATTCAGTACTTC,TRBJ2-4,TRBV13,.,.
CASSLARRDTF,TGTGCCAGCAGCTTGGCCCGGCGGGACACCTTC,TRBJ1-2,TRBV5-8,once,.
CASSLGQGSYNSPLHF,TGCGCCAGCAGCTTGGGACAGGGTTCCTATAATTCACCCCTCCACTTT,TRBJ1-6,TRBV5-1,.,TRBD1
CASSPGQGQNTEAFF,TGCGCCAGCAGCCCGGGACAGGGACAGAACACTGAAGCTTTCTTT,TRBJ1-1,TRBV5-1,.,TRBD1
CASSYSNGREVGYTF,TGTGCCAGCAGTTACTCGAACGGCCGGGAGGTGGGCTACACCTTC,TRBJ1-2,TRBV6-5,.,.
CASSQNQETQYF,TGTGCCAGCAGTCAGAACCAAGAGACCCAGTACTTC,TRBJ2-5,TRBV11-2,.,.
CASLDRFSNEQFF,TGTGCCAGTCTGGACAGGTTCAGTAATGAGCAGTTCTTC,TRBJ2-1,TRBV6-1,.,TRBD1
CASSPRRGVTDTQYF,TGTGCCAGCAGTCCGCGGCGCGGAGTGACAGATACGCAGTATTTT,TRBJ2-3,TRBV27,.,.